This is a list of T cell receptor beta chains from one sample in a study of T cell responses to AZD1222 COVID-19 vaccine. Repertoires were generated with immunoSEQ multiplex PCR, while TCRdb's copy carries only in-frame clones and drops some. The sample yields some 75,000 clones, 88% seen once. This material consisted of peripheral blood, taken on day 0 of AZD1222 vaccination. Receptors originate from an adult in good health. Both conserved end residues are part of each CDR3. The order of the fields is V gene, J gene, D gene, clone size, CDR3 DNA, CDR3 protein. The D gene is left open where the match is weak. Size values are once, few and many counts, or a class for expanded clones, and some rows have none.

>TRBV28|TRBJ2-5|.|.
TGTGCCAGCAGCCGGGACTTCGGAGAGACCCAGTACTTC
CASSRDFGETQYF
>TRBV4-2|TRBJ2-7|.|.
TGTGCCAGCAGCCAAGTGAGAGGGGCTACCTACGAGCAGTACTTC
CASSQVRGATYEQYF
>TRBV29-1|TRBJ2-7|TRBD1|.
TGCAGCGCCATGGGACAGGGAACGCAGTACTTC
CSAMGQGTQYF
>TRBV11-1|TRBJ2-4|.|.
TGTGCCAGCAGCCCCCGCACGGGCCCCAAAAACATTCAGTACTTC
CASSPRTGPKNIQYF
>TRBV29-1|TRBJ1-1|TRBD1|once
TGCAGGGGCGACAGGGTGGAGGCTGAAGCTTTCTTT
CRGDRVEAEAFF
>TRBV28|TRBJ1-2|TRBD1|few
TGTGCCAGCAGTTCCCCCCATCCCGGCAACAGGGGTAGCACCTTC
CASSSPHPGNRGSTF
>TRBV18|TRBJ2-7|TRBD1|.
TGTGCCAGCTCACCCTCGACAGGGGCCTACGAGCAGTACTTC
CASSPSTGAYEQYF
>TRBV19|TRBJ1-5|.|.
TGTGCCAGTAGGGTGGCTTCGGACCCTAATTTTCGGCCCCAGCATTTT
CASRVASDPNFRPQHF
>TRBV11-2|TRBJ2-1|.|.
TGTGCCAGCAGCTTAGTGAGGGGGGGAGGGCCGTATGAGCAGTTCTTC
CASSLVRGGGPYEQFF
>TRBV9|TRBJ1-2|.|.
TGTGCCAGCAGCGTAGCTTCGGCAGGGGCGGACGGCTACACCTTC
CASSVASAGADGYTF
>TRBV15|TRBJ2-5|TRBD2|.
TGTGCCACCAGCAGGGGGGGACTAGCGGGAGCGCGAGAGACCCAGTACTTC
CATSRGGLAGARETQYF
>TRBV18|TRBJ2-2|.|.
TGTGCCAGCTCACCACAGGGAAGGGGCACCGGGGAGCTGTTTTTT
CASSPQGRGTGELFF
>TRBV10-3|TRBJ2-7|.|.
TGTGCCATCAGTGAAGGGGGAACCTACGAGCAGTACTTC
CAISEGGTYEQYF
>TRBV7-6|TRBJ2-3|TRBD1|.
TGTGCCAGCAGCTCCCATCTGACAGGGGGACGGGTAGATACGCAGTATTTT
CASSSHLTGGRVDTQYF
>TRBV4-1|TRBJ2-7|TRBD1|.
TGCGCCAGCAGCCAAGCGACAGGGTCCTACGAGCAGTACTTC
CASSQATGSYEQYF
>TRBV4-1|TRBJ2-1|TRBD2|.
TGCGCCAGCAGCCAGGGACCTAGCGGGCCTTCCACCTACAATGAGCAGTTCTTC
CASSQGPSGPSTYNEQFF
>TRBV18|TRBJ2-7|TRBD1|.
TGTGCCAGCTCACCATCCGGGACAGGGGACCACGAGCAGTACTTC
CASSPSGTGDHEQYF
>TRBV28|TRBJ2-1|TRBD1|.
TGTGCCAGCAGTCCCGGGTCAATCGGGACAGGGTTCTTC
CASSPGSIGTGFF
>TRBV5-4|TRBJ2-1|.|.
TGTGCCAGCAGCCGGACTGTTGACACCTACAATGAGCAGTTCTTC
CASSRTVDTYNEQFF
>TRBV25-1|TRBJ1-5|TRBD1|.
TGTGCCAGCAGGGGGACAGGATCGGTCAATCAGCCCCAGCATTTT
CASRGTGSVNQPQHF
>TRBV11-2|TRBJ1-2|.|once
TGTGCCAGCAGCTTAGGTACGGGACGCAACTATGGCTACACCTTC
CASSLGTGRNYGYTF
>TRBV5-4|TRBJ2-1|.|.
TGTGCCAGCAGCGTCGGAGGGACCGTCTACAATGAGCAGTTCTTC
CASSVGGTVYNEQFF
>TRBV19|TRBJ2-5|.|.
TGTGCCAGTAGTATACGGGGGCTAGAGACCCAGTACTTC
CASSIRGLETQYF
>TRBV29-1|TRBJ2-1|.|.
TGCAGCGTCGCGGGACAGACCTACAATGAGCAGTTCTTC
CSVAGQTYNEQFF
>TRBV27|TRBJ2-3|.|few
TGTGCCAGCAGTCCCCAATCCCTCACAGATACGCAGTATTTT
CASSPQSLTDTQYF
>TRBV16|TRBJ2-1|TRBD2|.
TGTGCCAGCAGCCAATCGACTAGCGGGGGCTACAATGAGCAGTTCTTC
CASSQSTSGGYNEQFF
>TRBV11-2|TRBJ2-1|TRBD2|.
TGTGCCAGCAGCCAACTAGCGGGGGGGCCTTATGAGCAGTTCTTC
CASSQLAGGPYEQFF
>TRBV5-4|TRBJ2-3|TRBD2|.
TGTGCCAGCAGCAAGGGACTAGCGGGGACAGATACGCAGTATTTT
CASSKGLAGTDTQYF
>TRBV7-2|TRBJ2-2|.|.
TGTGCCAGCAGCTTAGCGGGGTGGCGCGGGGAGCTGTTTTTT
CASSLAGWRGELFF
>TRBV19|TRBJ2-3|TRBD2|.
TGTGCCAGCTCCCTCCAAGGGACTAGCGGGAGTTGGGCCCATACGCAGTATTTT
CASSLQGTSGSWAHTQYF
>TRBV12-2|TRBJ2-1|.|once
TGTGCAAGTCGCTTAGGTCTGTCAGGGCGCAATGAGCAGTTCTTC
CASRLGLSGRNEQFF
>TRBV28|TRBJ1-5|TRBD1|.
TGTGCCAGCAGTTTAGAGTGGGGGGGACAGCCGGGATCGCCCCAGCATTTT
CASSLEWGGQPGSPQHF
>TRBV20-1|TRBJ2-7|.|.
TGCAGTGCTAGAAAACTAAACGAGCAGTACTTC
CSARKLNEQYF
>TRBV5-4|TRBJ1-2|.|.
TGTGCCAGCAGCTCCCGTGGGGGAGGCTACACCTTC
CASSSRGGGYTF
>TRBV5-4|TRBJ2-6|.|medium-sized
TGTGCCAGCAGCCCCTACTCTGGGGCCAACGTCCTGACTTTC
CASSPYSGANVLTF
>TRBV9|TRBJ2-1|TRBD2|.
TGTGCCAGCAGCATCCAGACTAGCGGAATCTACAATGAGCAGTTCTTC
CASSIQTSGIYNEQFF
>TRBV27|TRBJ1-2|TRBD1|.
TGTGCCAGCAGCGGACAGGGCCGCTATGGCTACACCTTC
CASSGQGRYGYTF
>TRBV2|TRBJ2-6|.|.
TGTGCCAGCACCGAAACGGGTGGGGCTGGGGCCAACGTCCTGACTTTC
CASTETGGAGANVLTF
>TRBV6-5|TRBJ1-2|TRBD1|.
TGTGCCAGCAGTTACGGATACAGGGGCTATGGCTACACCTTC
CASSYGYRGYGYTF